Below, 4 T cell receptor beta chains from the same sample are listed, as sequenced in a study of T cells in women clearing cervical HPV infection. Assay used: immunoSEQ multiplex PCR; TCRdb lists only in-frame clones, some missing. The table for this sample gives 22,000 or so clones. Input material: blood buffy coat. The origin of the receptors is a woman between 18 and 75 years old with a cervical HPV16 infection that either progressed to CIN3+ or cleared (not recorded which).

On this clone: The read falls 3 residues short of the CDR3 end, and the missing part is taken from the germline J gene. This chain links TRBV29-1 with TRBJ2-1, with 14 bases that match TRBD2. Per the germline V gene, CDR1 is SQVTM and CDR2 is ANQGSEA. The CDR3 is made up of 16 amino acids. After removal of 5 bases from V and 3 bases from J, the junction contained 6 bases not matched to a gene. The CDR3: CSVTGLAGAFYNEQFF. CDR3 DNA (partial): TGCAGCGTTACGGGACTAGCGGGGGCCTTCTACAATGAG.

To note about this clone: The missing CDR3 end, 3 residues past where the read stops, is filled in from the germline J gene. The V and J genes are TRBV12-3 or TRBV12-4 and TRBJ2-7; TRBD1 is a possible D gene (5 bases). V lost 2 bases to trimming and J lost 1 base, with 15 bases between them. The CDR3 runs 16 residues. The part of the CDR3 DNA that was read is TGTGCCAGCAGTTTATCTTTTGAGAAGGGGTCCTACGAG. Translating gives CASSLSFEKGSYE. The CDR3 in full is CASSLSFEKGSYEQYF.

Concerning this clone: A read error may produce the germline difference seen at one junction end. The sequence runs out 3 residues before the end of the CDR3; the remainder is reconstructed from the germline J gene. This rearrangement joins TRBV7-7 to TRBJ2-2; TRBD1 is a possible D gene (5 bases). Germline-derived CDR1 and CDR2 are SSHAT and FNYEAQ (reference sequence). The CDR3 extends over 17 amino acids. The sequenced CDR3 bases are TGTGCTAGCAGCTTAGTTGCCAACAGGATACCCACCGGGGAG. This gives the protein CASSLVANRIPTGE. The CDR3, in full, reads CASSLVANRIPTGELFF.

As concerns this clone: The CDR3 end lies 3 residues beyond the end of the read and is filled in from the germline J gene. This chain joins TRBV20-1 and TRBJ2-2; TRBD1 is a possible D gene (5 bases). Deletions cut 4 bases from V and 4 bases from J, with 10 bases between. The CDR3 runs to 13 residues. CDR1 is DFQATT and CDR2 is SNEGSKA in the germline V gene (reference sequence). CDR3 sequence: CSAKFGATGELFF. The covered CDR3 bases are TGCAGTGCTAAGTTTGGGGCCACCGGGGAG.